This entry features one T cell receptor beta chain sequence. Its antigen is as yet unknown. This record belongs to a study of shared clonotypes between healthy human individuals. Whole-study context: Donor ages ranged 18 to 49 years: a couple of women, a few men. Per donor, CD8 memory used one plate, CD8 naive used two, CD4 memory used three and CD4 naive used three. Points from the study as a whole: Non-shared clonotypes showed lower generation probabilities than clonotypes common to all four donors.

The CDR3 is 14 residues long. With 4 bases removed from V and 0 bases from J, the gap between germline ends came to 9 bases. CDR1 and CDR2 from the germline V gene are MDHEN and SYDVKM. Original processing notes: Filtering differed because ImmunoSEQ produced junction-only sequences that carried no quality scores. TCRdb's copy holds only in-frame clones and misses some; the assay was immunoSEQ multiplex PCR. V and J calls plus clone size are reproduced from that table; the DNA served to infer D and trimming. The table lists more than 2,000,000 clones, more than 85% of them singletons. This TCR came from a young man in good health. Some clones in this sample may be carry-over from other donors' samples. Sequencing was carried out using naive CD4+ T cells from PBMCs. Subset reported: CD45RA+ positively selected. The chain is built from TRBV28 and TRBJ1-1; D unresolved. This CDR3 is CASSSPQVNTEAFF. CDR3 sequence (DNA): TGTGCCAGCAGTTCCCCTCAGGTGAACACTGAAGCTTTCTTT.